This TCR beta chain is drawn from a study of OX40 agonist ivuxolimab in advanced cancers. Whole-study findings and limits: Antigen specificity remained undetermined for the expanded peripheral T cells.

Sequencing used immunoSEQ multiplex PCR; TCRdb keeps in-frame clones, though not all of them. The table records 75,000 to 80,000 clones, around 87% of them present only once. Remarks on this clone: Its matching antigen is unknown.

Germline-derived CDR1 and CDR2 are SGHNT and YENEEA. CDR3 length equals 12 residues. Trimming cost V 5 bases and J 7 bases, with 9 bases left between them. This material consisted of CD4+ or CD8+ T cells sorted from blood, taken in a trial of the OX40 agonist ivuxolimab. V is TRBV11-3 and J is TRBJ2-1; no firm D call. The receptor's source is an adult with an advanced solid tumor such as melanoma, head and neck, liver or kidney cancer. CDR3 coding DNA: TGTGCCAGCAGCACTGGCCCAAATGAGCAGTTCTTC. It codes for CASSTGPNEQFF.